Listed below are T cell receptor beta chains from one sample, sequenced in a study of cytomegalovirus exposure and HLA in healthy donors. Assay used: immunoSEQ multiplex PCR; TCRdb lists only in-frame clones, some missing. The sample has around 140,000 clones. Sequenced: PBMCs. The source of these receptors is a man younger than 35 in good health and CMV-seronegative. Each CDR3 is given with its conserved first and last residue.

>TRBJ1-1|TRBV5-1
CASSLGTGVGAEAFF
>TRBJ2-7|TRBV11-3
CASSLPSGRLYEQYF
>TRBJ1-5|TRBV27
CASSLVGRSRNQPQHF
>TRBJ1-5|TRBV28
CASSPWAGQGNQPQHF
>TRBJ2-7|TRBV11-1
CASSAGPGEQYF
>TRBJ2-7|TRBV15
CATMAGGQAYEQYF
>TRBJ1-2|TRBV6-7
CASSYWDRVYGYTF
>TRBJ1-2|TRBV4-1
CASSQPANYGYTF
>TRBJ2-7|TRBV11-2
CASSFWQGREQYF
>TRBJ2-2|TRBV5-1
CASSLRGTGNTGELFF
>TRBJ2-3|TRBV5-1
CASSGGLAGVGTQYF
>TRBJ2-7|TRBV7-6
CASSPLTGPIYEQYF
>TRBJ2-3|TRBV7-2
CASSLGLAGLTDTQYF
>TRBJ2-7|TRBV28
CASSLFVLGVYEQYF
>TRBJ2-7|TRBV5-6
CASLWGQFGEQYF
>TRBJ1-2|TRBV6-5
CASSPGSAGGYGYTF
>TRBJ1-1|TRBV29-1
CSSYRGNTEAFF
>TRBJ1-1|TRBV28
CASSLLDRNTEAFF
>TRBJ2-5|TRBV9
CASSAQAGGFQETQYF
>TRBJ2-7|TRBV9
CASSVGPTGALYEQYF
>TRBJ2-7|TRBV6-5
CASRRTGVYEQYF
>TRBJ1-5|TRBV19
CASSRRDREPQQPQHF
>NA|TRBV5-6
CASSFSDREVYEQYF
>TRBJ2-3|TRBV7-3
CASSLNSGGTDTQYF
>TRBJ1-1|TRBV28
CASSLWSQNTEAFF
>TRBJ1-1|TRBV5-6
CASSLEGGTEAFF
>TRBJ2-7|TRBV11-3
CASSLDGTGGVYEQYF
>TRBJ1-2|TRBV7-2
CASSSQGAWAGYTF
>NA|TRBV27
CASSLKWAGDYEQYF
>TRBJ1-6|TRBV7-8
CASSLRQASYNSPLHF
>TRBJ2-4|TRBV7-8
CASSLGLAGLAKNIQYF